Below are 23 T cell receptor beta chains sequenced from a single sample in a study of human T cells and chemical hapten exposure. TCRdb fed the RACE reads into MiXCR, producing one record per CDR3 protein. The table includes 250,000 or so distinct CDR3 sequences, approximately 8.6% detected once. Time point noted: pre-sensitization, week 0. Stated treatment: therapeutic diphenylcyclopropenone sensitization with weekly scalp DPC. Material: whole blood, obtained in connection with sensitization to the hapten diphenylcyclopropenone (DPC). The source of these receptors is a woman between 40 and 55 years old with alopecia areata. Some clones in this sample may be carry-over from other donors' samples.

This clonotype was recorded many times. The chain joins TRBV25-1 to TRBJ2-1; no clear D. Trimming stripped 2 bases from V and 8 bases from J, with 13 bases between. The germline V gene encodes CDR1 MGHDK and CDR2 SYGVNS. The CDR3 sequence is 14 residues long. CDR3 sequence (DNA): TGTGCCAGCAGTGAACCGGGCCCTTACTATGAGCAGTTCTTC. This translates into CASSEPGPYYEQFF. The complete variable domain, with remaining parts taken from reference TRBV25-1 and TRBJ2-1, reads EADIYQTPRYLVIGTGKKITLECSQTMGHDKMYWYQQDPGMELHLIHYSYGVNSTEKGDLSSESTVSRIRTEHFPLTLESARPSHTSQYLCASSEPGPYYEQFFGPGTRLTVL.

This chain links TRBV5-1 with TRBJ1-1; TRBD1 aligns across 7 bases. Germline CDR1 SGHRS, CDR2 YFSETQ. The ends lost 5 bases at V and 3 bases at J; junction bases unmatched: 4. The CDR3 length is 13 residues. The CDR3 spells CASRVRGDTEAFF. CDR3 DNA: TGCGCCAGCAGGGTCAGGGGGGACACTGAAGCTTTCTTT.

This clonotype was seen a handful of times. CDR3 in amino acids: CASSPTDRGRGGANVLTF. DNA for the CDR3: TGTGCCAGCAGTCCGACCGACAGGGGGCGCGGCGGGGCCAACGTCCTGACTTTC. This sequence joins TRBV28 and TRBJ2-6; 10 positions agree with TRBD1. The ends lost 5 bases at V and 4 bases at J; junction bases unmatched: 11. The CDR3 contains 18 residues. Germline-derived CDR1 and CDR2 are MDHEN and SYDVKM.

There are many counts of this clonotype. The V call is TRBV10-3, the J call TRBJ1-3, with TRBD1 matching over 8 bases. The germline gives CDR1 ENHRY, CDR2 SYGVKD. V was pared by 5 bases and J by 4 bases, with 10 bases of the junction left unmatched. CDR3 length: 16 amino acids. The DNA for the CDR3 is TGTGCCATCAGTTTAACGACAGGGGAGGCCGGAAACACCATATATTTT. Amino acid sequence: CAISLTTGEAGNTIYF.

This clonotype was seen only once. The rearrangement uses TRBV20-1 and TRBJ2-3; D is unresolved. The CDR3 contains 14 residues. Germline loops: CDR1 DFQATT, CDR2 SNEGSKA (reference sequence). Trimming took off 2 bases at V and 5 bases at J, with 14 bases between the two ends. The CDR3 reads CSARMGGWGDTQYF. The CDR3 bases are TGCAGTGCTAGAATGGGCGGCTGGGGAGATACGCAGTATTTT.

This clonotype was seen more than once but under ten times. The chain has TRBV5-5 and TRBJ2-5; no clear D gene. V lost 2 bases, J lost 7 bases, and 12 bases lay in between. Germline-derived CDR1 and CDR2 are SGHKS and YYEKEE (reference sequence). The CDR3 is made up of 13 amino acids. CDR3 in amino acids: CASSLTSEATQYF. The CDR3 DNA sequence: TGTGCCAGCAGCTTAACGAGTGAGGCGACCCAGTACTTC.

This clonotype was counted a few times. This chain uses TRBV12-3 or TRBV12-4 with TRBJ2-3; TRBD2 matches at 14 bases. The CDR3 contains 16 residues. Germline trimming cut 4 bases from V and 4 bases from J; bases unmatched to any gene: 4. CDR3 in DNA: TGTGCCAGCAGTTCTACGGGACTAGCGGGAGCAGATACGCAGTATTTT. Protein: CASSSTGLAGADTQYF.

In its sample, this clonotype was seen many times. This chain links TRBV7-9 with TRBJ2-3; D ambiguous. The germline V gene encodes CDR1 SEHNR and CDR2 FQNEAQ (reference sequence). Trimming removed 3 bases at V and 5 bases at J, with 15 bases between. The CDR3 covers 15 residues. The CDR3 DNA follows: TGTGCCAGCAGCTTTCCCGGGTCCACGGGAGATACGCAGTATTTT. Encoded protein: CASSFPGSTGDTQYF.

The chain uses TRBV7-9 and TRBJ2-1, with 8 bases aligning to TRBD2. The CDR3 runs to 14 residues. The V gene end was trimmed by 2 bases and the J gene end by 8 bases; junction bases not matched to a gene: 5. CDR1 is SEHNR, CDR2 FQNEAQ, per germline (reference sequence). CDR3 sequence (DNA): TGTGCCAGCAGCTTAAGCGGGAGTATCGATGAGCAGTTCTTC. This sequence encodes CASSLSGSIDEQFF.

This clonotype was counted only a few times. This chain joins TRBV29-1 and TRBJ2-7; possible D gene TRBD1, 6 bases. V gave up 5 bases and J gave up 3 bases, with 14 bases separating them. This CDR3 has 13 residues. Germline CDR1 is SQVTM and CDR2 is ANQGSEA. DNA for the CDR3: TGCAGCGTTAACTTAGGGGGTTTCTACGAGCAGTACTTC. Its translation is CSVNLGGFYEQYF.

In this sample, this clonotype turned up a few times. The J gene is TRBJ2-7, the V gene TRBV28; D possibly corresponds to TRBD2 (5 bases). Germline lookup yields CDR1 MDHEN and CDR2 SYDVKM. This CDR3 has 11 residues. Trimming took 7 bases from V and 4 from J, leaving 8 bases between them. The CDR3 reads CASNGVYEQYF. CDR3 nucleotides: TGTGCCAGCAACGGGGTTTACGAGCAGTACTTC.

This rearrangement joins TRBV4-1 to TRBJ2-5; a possible D gene is TRBD2 (6 bases). Per germline, CDR1 MGHRA and CDR2 YSYEKL. The CDR3 length is 16 residues. Trimming pared 5 bases from V and 5 bases from J, leaving 21 bases between. In nucleotides, the CDR3 is TGCGCCAGCAGCGAAACCCTAGCGTTCGGGATGGAGACCCAGTACTTC. Residues: CASSETLAFGMETQYF.

This clonotype showed up many times. The CDR3 spells CATSQGPNTEAFF. The CDR3 DNA is TGTGCCACCAGTCAGGGTCCGAACACTGAAGCTTTCTTT. The V call is TRBV24-1, the J call TRBJ1-1; D may be TRBD1 (5 bases). The CDR3 loop spans 13 amino acids. V shed 6 bases and J shed 1 base, with 8 bases lying between them. Germline-derived CDR1 and CDR2 are KGHDR and SFDVKD.

This rearrangement joins TRBV9 to TRBJ2-1; D gene uncertain. CDR1 is SGDLS, CDR2 YYNGEE, per germline. The ends were cut back, 0 bases at V and 0 bases at J, with 7 bases in the middle. CDR3 size: 15 residues. The CDR3 bases are TGTGCCAGCAGCGTAGAGGGATTCTCCTACAATGAGCAGTTCTTC. It encodes CASSVEGFSYNEQFF. The full variable domain, rest sourced from reference TRBV9 and TRBJ2-1, is DSGVTQTPKHLITATGQRVTLRCSPRSGDLSVYWYQQSLDQGLQFLIQYYNGEERAKGNILERFSAQQFPDLHSELNLSSLELGDSALYFCASSVEGFSYNEQFFGPGTRLTVL.

The J gene is TRBJ2-3, the V gene TRBV2; possible D gene TRBD1, 6 bases. The V end lost 5 bases, the J end lost 1 base, and 13 bases lay between the germline ends. The CDR3 covers 15 residues. Germline CDR1 and CDR2: SNHLY and FYNNEI. DNA for the CDR3: TGTGCCAGCAGTTGGGACAAGATTCGCACAGATACGCAGTATTTT. Translating it yields CASSWDKIRTDTQYF.

With respect to this clonotype: This may stem from a read error, because a much larger clone lies one nucleotide away. The CDR3 reads CASCSFTGVRTEAFF. CDR3 bases: TGTGCCAGCTGCTCATTCACCGGGGTTCGCACTGAAGCTTTCTTT. The V and J genes are TRBV3-1 and TRBJ1-1; unclear D gene. Germline V gene lookup returns CDR1 LGHDT and CDR2 YNNKEL (reference sequence). CDR3 size: 15 residues. The V gene lost 8 bases and the J gene lost 4 bases, with 20 bases spanning the gap.

This clonotype was seen a few times. The V and J genes are TRBV5-4 and TRBJ2-1; D is possibly TRBD1 (7 bases). The V gene's germline CDR1 is SGHNT and CDR2 YYREEE (reference sequence). Deletions cut 2 bases from V and 5 bases from J, with 14 bases between. The CDR3 loop spans 15 amino acids. CDR3 bases: TGTGCCAGCAGCTTTCCCGGGGGACAGAACAATGAGCAGTTCTTC. Protein sequence: CASSFPGGQNNEQFF.

A few counts support this clonotype. J is TRBJ1-5 and V is TRBV28; D call uncertain. The germline CDR1 and CDR2 sequences are MDHEN and SYDVKM. Trimming removed 4 bases from V and 3 bases from J, with 4 bases in between. This CDR3 is built from 12 residues. CDR3 region: CASSWANQPQHF. For the CDR3, the DNA is TGTGCCAGCAGTTGGGCCAATCAGCCCCAGCATTTT.

This clonotype was detected only once. V and J are TRBV28 and TRBJ2-1; 13 nucleotides agree with TRBD2. Germline CDR1 MDHEN, CDR2 SYDVKM. V shed 6 bases, J shed 9 bases, and the junction held 5 bases outside the gene matches. The CDR3 runs to 14 residues. The CDR3, as DNA: TGTGCCAGCAGCCGGACTAGCGGGAGCCTTGAGCAGTTCTTC. Translation gives CASSRTSGSLEQFF.

This clonotype occurred many times. The rearrangement joins TRBV24-1 to TRBJ2-1; 9 bases match TRBD2. V lost 3 bases to trimming and J lost 10 bases; unmatched junction nucleotides: 15. The CDR3 is 17 amino acids. Germline loops: CDR1 KGHDR, CDR2 SFDVKD. CDR3: CATSDASSGMGVREQFF. The CDR3 DNA reads TGTGCCACCAGTGATGCTTCTAGCGGGATGGGCGTTAGGGAGCAGTTCTTC.

V is TRBV12-3 or TRBV12-4 and J is TRBJ2-7; the match to TRBD2 covers 9 bases. The CDR3 has 15 residues. With 3 bases clipped from V and 4 bases from J, the junction kept 7 bases outside the gene matches. The CDR3 sequence is CASSFLSGSMYEQYF. In nucleotides, the CDR3 is TGTGCCAGCAGTTTCCTTAGCGGGAGTATGTACGAGCAGTACTTC.

The chain is built from TRBV20-1 and TRBJ2-7; D is undetermined. Trimming removed 2 bases from V and 0 bases from J, with 11 bases in between. Germline V lookup: CDR1 DFQATT, CDR2 SNEGSKA (reference sequence). The CDR3 covers 14 residues. The CDR3 region has the DNA TGCAGTGCTAGACCCCAAGCTTTCTCCTACGAGCAGTACTTC. This encodes CSARPQAFSYEQYF.

The J gene is TRBJ2-7, the V gene TRBV27; 12 nucleotides line up with TRBD2. Trimming at V came to 5 bases and at J to 3 bases, leaving 17 bases not matched to a gene. This CDR3 is 19 amino acids long. Looked up from germline, CDR1 is MNHEY and CDR2 is SMNVEV (reference sequence). CDR3 protein: CASSLTPRTSGTPYYEQYF. The CDR3 DNA is TGTGCCAGCAGTCTGACCCCCAGGACTAGCGGGACGCCTTACTACGAGCAGTACTTC.